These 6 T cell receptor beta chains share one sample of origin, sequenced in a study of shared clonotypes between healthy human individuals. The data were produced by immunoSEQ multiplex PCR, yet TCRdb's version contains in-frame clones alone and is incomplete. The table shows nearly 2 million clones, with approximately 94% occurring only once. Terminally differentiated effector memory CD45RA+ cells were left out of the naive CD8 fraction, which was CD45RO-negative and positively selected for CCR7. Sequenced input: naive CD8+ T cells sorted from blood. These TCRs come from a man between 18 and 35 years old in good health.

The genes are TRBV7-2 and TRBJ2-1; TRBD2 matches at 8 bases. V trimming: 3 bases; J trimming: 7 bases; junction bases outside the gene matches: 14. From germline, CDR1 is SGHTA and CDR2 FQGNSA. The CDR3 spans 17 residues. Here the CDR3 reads CASSFDKTGLGGNEQFF. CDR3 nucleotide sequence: TGTGCCAGCAGCTTCGACAAGACGGGACTAGGAGGGAATGAGCAGTTCTTC.

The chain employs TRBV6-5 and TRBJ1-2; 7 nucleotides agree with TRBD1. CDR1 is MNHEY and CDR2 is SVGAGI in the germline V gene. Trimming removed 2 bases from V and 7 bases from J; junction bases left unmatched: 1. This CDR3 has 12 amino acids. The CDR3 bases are TGTGCCAGCAGTTACCGACAGGGTGGCTACACCTTC. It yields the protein CASSYRQGGYTF.

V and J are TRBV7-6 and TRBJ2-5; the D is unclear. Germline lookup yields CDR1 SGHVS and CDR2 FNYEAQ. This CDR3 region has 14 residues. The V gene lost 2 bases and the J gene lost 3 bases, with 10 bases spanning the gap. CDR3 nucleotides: TGTGCCAGCAGCTTATCTTTTGGTGAAGAGACCCAGTACTTC. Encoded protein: CASSLSFGEETQYF.

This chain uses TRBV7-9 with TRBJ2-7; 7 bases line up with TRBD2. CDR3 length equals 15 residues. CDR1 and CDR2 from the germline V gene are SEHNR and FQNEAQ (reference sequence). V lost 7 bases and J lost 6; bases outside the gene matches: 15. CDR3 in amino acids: CASIPGGGIGGEQYF. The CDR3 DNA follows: TGTGCCAGCATCCCGGGGGGAGGGATAGGAGGCGAGCAGTACTTC. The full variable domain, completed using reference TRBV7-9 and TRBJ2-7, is DTGVSQNPRHKITKRGQNVTFRCDPISEHNRLYWYRQTLGQGPEFLTYFQNEAQLEKSRLLSDRFSAERPKGSFSTLEIQRTEQGDSAMYLCASIPGGGIGGEQYFGPGTRLTVT.

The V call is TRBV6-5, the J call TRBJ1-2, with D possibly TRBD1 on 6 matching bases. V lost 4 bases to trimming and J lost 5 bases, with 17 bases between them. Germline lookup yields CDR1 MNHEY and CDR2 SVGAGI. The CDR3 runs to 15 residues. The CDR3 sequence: CASSLDSRRFYGYTF. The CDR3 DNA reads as TGTGCCAGCAGTTTGGACAGCCGCAGGTTTTATGGCTACACCTTC.

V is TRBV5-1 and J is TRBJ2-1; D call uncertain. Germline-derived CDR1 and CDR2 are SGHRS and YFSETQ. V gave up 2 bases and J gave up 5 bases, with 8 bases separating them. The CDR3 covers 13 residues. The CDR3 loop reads CASSFGTDNEQFF. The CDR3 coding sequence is TGCGCCAGCAGCTTTGGCACCGACAATGAGCAGTTCTTC.